The 15 T cell receptor beta chains below all came from one sample that was sequenced in a study of T cell responses to AZD1222 COVID-19 vaccine. Profiled with immunoSEQ multiplex PCR; TCRdb holds only in-frame clones, not every one. The profile shows about 150,000 clones, approximately 94% of them singletons. The sequencing used peripheral blood, collected on day 0 of AZD1222 vaccination. These receptors came from an adult in good health.

This chain links TRBV10-1 with TRBJ2-3; the D gene is possibly TRBD1 (7 bases). Germline V gene sequence: CDR1 WNHNN, CDR2 SYGVQD (reference sequence). This CDR3 is built from 17 residues. Between the trimmed V and J ends, which lost 3 bases and 1 base, there was a span of 17 bases. The CDR3 loop is CASSEGQAGGGTDTQYF. The CDR3 DNA reads as TGCGCCAGCAGTGAAGGACAGGCCGGAGGGGGCACAGATACGCAGTATTTT.

J is TRBJ2-1 and V is TRBV7-3, with 7 bases aligning to TRBD1. V was pared by 1 base and J by 2 bases, with 8 bases of the junction left unmatched. The CDR3 loop spans 17 amino acids. Per germline, CDR1 SGHTA and CDR2 FQGTGA. The CDR3 nucleotides read TGTGCCAGCAGCTTAAGCCCTAGACAGGGTCCCTACAATGAGCAGTTCTTC. It specifies CASSLSPRQGPYNEQFF.

This chain connects TRBV7-5 to TRBJ2-7. TRBV7-5 is deemed a pseudogene. This CDR3 region has 14 residues. The CDR3 nucleotides read TGTGTCAGAAGCTTAGCGCTCCGGATCTACGAGCAGTACGTC. Translating gives CVRSLALRIYEQYV.

V gene TRBV7-9 combines with J gene TRBJ2-1, with 10 bases lining up with TRBD2. The CDR3 totals 18 residues. Per the germline V gene, CDR1 is SEHNR and CDR2 is FQNEAQ (reference sequence). J was trimmed by 0 bases and V by 1 base; bases with no gene match: 6. The CDR3: CASSLVSLAGVSYNEQFF. CDR3 DNA: TGTGCCAGCAGCTTAGTTTCCCTAGCGGGAGTCTCCTACAATGAGCAGTTCTTC.

This clone was detected only a few times. The rearrangement uses TRBV5-1 and TRBJ1-1, with D perhaps TRBD1 (5 bases). CDR1 is SGHRS and CDR2 is YFSETQ in the germline V gene. V was cut by 1 base and J by 0 bases, with 10 bases left in between. The CDR3 is made up of 15 amino acids. CDR3 region: CASSLTAGVNTEAFF. For the CDR3, the DNA is TGCGCCAGCAGCTTGACGGCGGGGGTGAACACTGAAGCTTTCTTT.

The chain links TRBV7-3 to TRBJ1-1; D uncertain. The CDR3 contains 13 residues. Germline-derived CDR1 and CDR2 are SGHTA and FQGTGA. Trimming took 5 bases from V and 2 from J, leaving 9 bases between them. The CDR3 spells CASSIHQNTEAFF. The CDR3 DNA reads TGTGCCAGCAGCATTCACCAAAACACTGAAGCTTTCTTT.

The table lists this clone with a count of one. This rearrangement joins TRBV3-1 (or the pseudogene TRBV3-2) to TRBJ1-6; TRBD1 aligns across 10 bases. The length of the CDR3 is 14 residues. With 1 base clipped from V and 9 bases from J, the junction kept 0 bases outside the gene matches. From germline, CDR1 is LGHDT and CDR2 YNNKEL (reference sequence). This chain's CDR3 is CASSQGDRGSPLHF. For the CDR3, the DNA is TGTGCCAGCAGCCAAGGGGACAGGGGTTCACCCCTCCACTTT.

The CDR3 bases are TGTGCCAGCAGCCCCAGGGGCAGGAACTATGGCTACACCTTC. It yields the protein CASSPRGRNYGYTF. The J gene is TRBJ1-2, the V gene TRBV2, with a weak D call TRBD1 (6 bases). Trimming left V 6 bases short and J 2 bases short, with 13 bases between. CDR1 is SNHLY and CDR2 is FYNNEI in the germline V gene. The CDR3 runs to 14 residues.

The chain couples TRBV3-1 (or the pseudogene TRBV3-2) to TRBJ2-1; 9 positions match TRBD2. Germline V lookup: CDR1 LGHDT, CDR2 YNNKEL (reference sequence). After removal of 4 bases from V and 8 bases from J, the junction contained 9 bases not matched to a gene. The CDR3 length is 15 residues. The CDR3, as DNA: TGTGCCAGCAGCCCGGACCCTAGCGGGAACTATGAGCAGTTCTTC. This translates into CASSPDPSGNYEQFF.

V and J are TRBV25-1 and TRBJ2-1; D is unclear. The CDR3 is made up of 10 amino acids. Trimming took 3 bases from V and 6 from J, leaving 0 bases between them. The germline gives CDR1 MGHDK, CDR2 SYGVNS. The CDR3 loop reads CASSDNEQFF. The CDR3 region has the DNA TGTGCCAGCAGTGACAATGAGCAGTTCTTC.

The gene calls are TRBV5-1 and TRBJ1-1, with 7 bases lining up with TRBD1. Germline-derived CDR1 and CDR2 are SGHRS and YFSETQ. V lost 7 bases to trimming and J lost 0 bases; unmatched junction nucleotides: 6. CDR3 size: 14 residues. The CDR3 protein is CASWTGIMNTEAFF. In nucleotides, the CDR3 is TGCGCCAGCTGGACAGGAATCATGAACACTGAAGCTTTCTTT.

The chain has TRBV7-2 and TRBJ1-5; TRBD1 aligns across 7 bases. The J segment lost 1 base and the V segment lost 4 bases, leaving 7 bases of the junction unmatched. This CDR3 contains 16 residues. Per the germline V gene, CDR1 is SGHTA and CDR2 is FQGNSA. The CDR3 DNA follows: TGTGCCAGCAGCTCACAGGGACAGCTAAGCAATCAGCCCCAGCATTTT. Translated: CASSSQGQLSNQPQHF.

The genes are TRBV5-5 and TRBJ2-4; D may be TRBD1 (5 bases). Trimming shortened V by 0 bases and J by 3 bases, and 10 bases separated the two germline ends. The CDR3 loop spans 15 amino acids. Germline values: CDR1 SGHKS, CDR2 YYEKEE (reference sequence). The CDR3 region is CASSLEGFFKNIQYF. For the CDR3, the DNA is TGTGCCAGCAGCTTGGAGGGGTTTTTCAAAAACATTCAGTACTTC.

CDR3 sequence (DNA): TGCGCCAGCAGTGAGGGACAGGGTACCTATAATTCACCCCTCCACTTT. Protein product: CASSEGQGTYNSPLHF. V usage is TRBV10-2 and J usage is TRBJ1-6; 8 bases line up with TRBD1. J was trimmed by 2 bases and V by 2 bases; bases with no gene match: 2. CDR1 and CDR2 (germline): WSHSY, SAAADI. This CDR3 spans 16 amino acids.

V is TRBV20-1 and J is TRBJ1-6; unclear D gene. V lost 5 bases to trimming and J lost 12 bases, with 20 bases between them. Germline CDR1 DFQATT, CDR2 SNEGSKA (reference sequence). The CDR3 runs to 14 residues. The CDR3 sequence: CSAGGATVPLPLHF. In DNA form, the CDR3 reads TGCAGTGCTGGTGGCGCGACGGTTCCATTACCCCTCCACTTT.